What follows is one TCR beta chain and its context. Antigen: not known. This sample is part of a study of Ad26.COV2.S vaccination and SARS-CoV-2 variants. Study conclusions and caveats: The TCR breadth and depth analyses may have understated or missed part of the total T cell responses.

Treatment indicated: 15 to 20 received Ad26.COV2.S at low or high dose, single or two shots; about 5 received placebo; per-sample allocation not given. The samples date from day 63 after the first vaccine or placebo injection. An Ad26 vector carrying the Wuhan-strain SARS-CoV-2 spike served as the vaccine. Germline CDR1 SGDLS, CDR2 YYNGEE. There are 13 residues in the CDR3. Trimming pared 0 bases from V and 10 bases from J, leaving 11 bases between. Clones were sequenced by immunoSEQ multiplex PCR, and TCRdb holds only the in-frame ones, with some missing. The profile shows about 680,000 clones, roughly 90% of them singletons.

This receptor was obtained from a person aged 18-65 years who received the Ad26.COV2.S COVID-19 vaccine or a placebo. The chain employs TRBV9 and TRBJ2-1, with D maybe TRBD2 (5 bases). The sample here was peripheral blood, taken in a trial of Ad26.COV2.S vaccine versus placebo. In DNA, the CDR3 is TGTGCCAGCAGCGTAGACGGCCGGGAAGAGCAGTTCTTC. This codes for CASSVDGREEQFF.